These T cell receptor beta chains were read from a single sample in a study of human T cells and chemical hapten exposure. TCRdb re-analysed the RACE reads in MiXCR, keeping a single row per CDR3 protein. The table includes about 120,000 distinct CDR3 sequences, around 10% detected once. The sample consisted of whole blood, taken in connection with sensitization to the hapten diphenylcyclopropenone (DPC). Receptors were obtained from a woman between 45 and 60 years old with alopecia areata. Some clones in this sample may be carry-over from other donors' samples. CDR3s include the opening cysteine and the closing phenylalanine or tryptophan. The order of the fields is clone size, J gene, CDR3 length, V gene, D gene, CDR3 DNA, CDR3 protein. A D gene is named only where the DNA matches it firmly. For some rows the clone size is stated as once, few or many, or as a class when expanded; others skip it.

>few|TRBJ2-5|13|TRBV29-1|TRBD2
TGCAGCGTTGCGGGAGGGGGGCAAGAGACCCAGTACTTC
CSVAGGGQETQYF
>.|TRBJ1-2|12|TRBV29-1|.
TGCAGCGTTGATGCAGGCACCTATGGCTACACCTTC
CSVDAGTYGYTF
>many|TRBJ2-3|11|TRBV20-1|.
TGCAGTGCTAGAGGGAGCGGTAATTCGAATTTT
CSARGSGNSNF
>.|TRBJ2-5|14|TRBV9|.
TGTGCCAGCAGCGCCCCTCCAGCGGGAGAGACCCAGTACTTC
CASSAPPAGETQYF
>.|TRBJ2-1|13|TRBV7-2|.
TGTGCCAGCAGCCCCGACAGGCTAGCCGGGCAGTTCTTC
CASSPDRLAGQFF
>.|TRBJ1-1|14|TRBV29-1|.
TGCAGCGTTGGGAGGGTAGGGGAGAACACTGAAGCTTTCTTT
CSVGRVGENTEAFF
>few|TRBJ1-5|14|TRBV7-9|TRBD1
TGTGCCAGCAGCAGGACAGGGGTCGGCCAGCCCCAGCATTTT
CASSRTGVGQPQHF
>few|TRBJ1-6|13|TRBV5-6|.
TGTGCCAGCAGCTTGTGGAGGGATTCACCCCTCCACTTT
CASSLWRDSPLHF
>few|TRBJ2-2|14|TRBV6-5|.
TGTGCCAGCAGTCCCACGGCCGCACCCGGGGAGCTGTTTTTT
CASSPTAAPGELFF
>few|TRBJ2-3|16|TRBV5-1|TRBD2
TGCGCCAGTACTAGCGGGGGGGCCATCCGGACAGATACGCAGTATTTT
CASTSGGAIRTDTQYF
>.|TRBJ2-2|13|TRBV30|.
TGTGCCTGGATCAGGGCGAACACCGGGGAGCTGTTTTTT
CAWIRANTGELFF
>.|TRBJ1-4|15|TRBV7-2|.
TGTGCCAGCAACCCTGGGGGCTTAAATAATGAAAAACTGTTTTTT
CASNPGGLNNEKLFF
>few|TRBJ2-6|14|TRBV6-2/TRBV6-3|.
TGTGCCAGCAGTTACATCTCTGGGGCCAACGTCCTGACTTTC
CASSYISGANVLTF
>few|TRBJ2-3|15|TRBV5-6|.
TGTGCCAGCAGGCCGACAAGGGATGGCCCAGATACGCAGTATTTT
CASRPTRDGPDTQYF
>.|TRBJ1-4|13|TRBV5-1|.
TGCGCCAGCAGCTTGGGCAGGGGTGAAAAACTGTTTTTT
CASSLGRGEKLFF